The rows below give T cell receptor beta chains drawn from one sample of a study of blood T cell repertoires in COVID-19. Clones were sequenced by immunoSEQ multiplex PCR, and TCRdb holds only the in-frame ones, with some missing. The data contain tens of thousands of clones, approximately 78% of them seen just once; the ten biggest clones take up about 16%. Sequencing was performed on peripheral blood. These receptors originate from a woman aged 80 or over with acute or convalescent COVID-19. CDR3s include the opening cysteine and the closing phenylalanine or tryptophan. The D gene is left open where the match is weak. The size field is filled for only some rows; it gives once, few, many or a size class.

abundance,j_gene,v_gene,d_gene,CDR3aa,CDR3nt
.,TRBJ1-2,TRBV3-1/TRBV3-2,.,CASSQESRRFLAF,TGTGCCAGCAGCCAAGAGAGTAGGAGATTCTTGGCCTTC
.,TRBJ1-5,TRBV30,.,CAWSAKTGFTHQPQHF,TGTGCCTGGAGCGCAAAGACAGGTTTTACGCATCAGCCCCAGCATTTT
few,TRBJ1-6,TRBV2,TRBD1,CASRRTGNSPLHF,TGTGCCAGCAGGCGGACAGGGAATTCACCCCTCCACTTT
.,TRBJ1-2,TRBV7-2,.,CAWGGRRYGYTF,TGTGCCTGGGGGGGGCGGAGGTATGGCTACACCTTC
.,TRBJ1-2,TRBV18,TRBD1,CASSPEDRAYGYTF,TGTGCCAGCTCACCCGAGGACAGGGCCTATGGCTACACCTTC
.,TRBJ1-4,TRBV28,TRBD1,CASFRQGVAEKLFF,TGTGCCAGTTTCCGACAGGGCGTCGCAGAAAAACTGTTTTTT
.,TRBJ1-4,TRBV6-5,.,CASRYTGGDEKLFF,TGTGCCAGCAGATATACTGGGGGCGATGAAAAACTGTTTTTT
.,TRBJ1-1,TRBV6-1,.,CASSDQKNTEAFF,TGTGCCAGCAGTGACCAGAAGAACACTGAAGCTTTCTTT
.,TRBJ1-2,TRBV28,.,CASSFSPGRDYGYTF,TGTGCCAGCAGTTTCAGCCCAGGGAGGGACTATGGCTACACCTTC
.,TRBJ2-5,TRBV10-3,.,CAIGEPAQTQYF,TGTGCCATCGGTGAACCAGCGCAGACCCAGTACTTC
.,TRBJ2-1,TRBV10-3,TRBD2,CAINSGGADEQFF,TGTGCCATCAACAGCGGGGGGGCCGATGAGCAGTTCTTC
.,TRBJ2-1,TRBV14,.,CASSHGGLPSSYNEQFF,TGTGCTAGCAGCCACGGAGGACTACCGAGCTCCTACAATGAGCAGTTCTTC
.,TRBJ1-1,TRBV18,.,CASSPPAGMNTEAFF,TGTGCCAGCTCACCACCGGCAGGGATGAACACTGAAGCTTTCTTT
few,TRBJ2-3,TRBV5-1,TRBD1,CASSPGQGAFTDTQYF,TGCGCCAGCAGCCCCGGACAGGGGGCTTTCACAGATACGCAGTATTTT
.,TRBJ1-5,TRBV30,TRBD1,CAWRVQGAGQPQHF,TGTGCCTGGAGAGTACAGGGGGCAGGCCAGCCCCAGCATTTT
few,TRBJ1-2,TRBV10-2,.,CASSVAGGNYGYTF,TGCGCCAGCAGTGTGGCAGGTGGAAACTATGGCTACACCTTC
.,TRBJ1-1,TRBV3-1/TRBV3-2,.,CASSQDRGGRAFF,TGTGCCAGCAGCCAAGATCGGGGTGGGAGGGCTTTCTTT
.,TRBJ1-5,TRBV24-1,.,CATSDSRGRINQPQHF,TGTGCCACCAGTGACTCAAGGGGCCGGATCAATCAGCCCCAGCATTTT
.,TRBJ1-5,TRBV24-1,.,CATSREGAQHF,TGTGCCACCAGTCGCGAGGGAGCCCAGCATTTT
.,TRBJ2-2,TRBV3-1/TRBV3-2,TRBD2,CASSPLAVGELFF,TGTGCCAGCAGCCCGCTAGCGGTCGGGGAGCTGTTTTTT
few,TRBJ1-5,TRBV27,TRBD1,CASSPGQENSNQPQHF,TGTGCCAGCAGTCCCGGACAGGAGAATAGCAATCAGCCCCAGCATTTT
.,TRBJ2-5,TRBV5-1,.,CASSLVGGEETQYF,TGCGCCAGCAGCCTCGTGGGGGGAGAAGAGACCCAGTACTTC
.,TRBJ1-1,TRBV3-1/TRBV3-2,.,CASSQVPEVEAFF,TGTGCCAGCAGCCAAGTCCCCGAGGTCGAAGCTTTCTTT
.,TRBJ1-5,TRBV28,.,CASSTPSGQGQPQHF,TGTGCCAGCAGTACACCTTCTGGTCAGGGTCAGCCCCAGCATTTT